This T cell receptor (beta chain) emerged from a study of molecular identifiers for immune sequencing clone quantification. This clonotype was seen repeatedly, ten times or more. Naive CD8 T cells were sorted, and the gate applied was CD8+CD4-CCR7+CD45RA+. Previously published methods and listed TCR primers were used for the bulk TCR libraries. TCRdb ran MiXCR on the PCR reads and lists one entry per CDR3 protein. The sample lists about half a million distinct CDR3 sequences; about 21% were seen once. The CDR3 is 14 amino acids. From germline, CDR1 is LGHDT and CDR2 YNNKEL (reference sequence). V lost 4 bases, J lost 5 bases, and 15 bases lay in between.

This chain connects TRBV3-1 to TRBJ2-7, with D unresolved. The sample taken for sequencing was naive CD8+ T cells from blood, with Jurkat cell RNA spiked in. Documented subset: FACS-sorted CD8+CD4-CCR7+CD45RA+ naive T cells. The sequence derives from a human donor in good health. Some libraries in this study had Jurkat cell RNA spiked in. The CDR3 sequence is CASSPDLRQDEQYF. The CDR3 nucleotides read TGTGCCAGCAGCCCCGACTTGAGGCAGGACGAGCAGTACTTC.